The present T cell receptor (beta chain) was sequenced within a study of blood T cells in healthy people across ages. Germline V lookup: CDR1 DFQATT, CDR2 SNEGSKA (reference sequence). CDR3 size: 14 residues. V dropped 5 bases and J dropped 4; count of bases not matched to a gene: 10. This clonotype was seen more than once but under ten times. Using a J-beta primer mix together with a sample-barcoded 5' primer, a second PCR was run for about 6 to 11 cycles. MiXCR, run by TCRdb on the 5' RACE reads, gives a single entry per CDR3 protein. The sample shows over a million distinct CDR3 sequences, approximately 42% of them seen only once.

Sequencing input: blood. The V gene is TRBV20-1, the J gene TRBJ2-7; 8 bases are a match to TRBD1. The receptor comes from a woman aged 18-29 years in good health. CDR3 protein: CSAGDAGGIYEQYF. The CDR3 coding sequence is TGCAGTGCTGGGGACGCAGGGGGCATATACGAGCAGTACTTC.